This TCR delta chain originates from a study of Vδ1+ human thymocytes (dated by TCRdb to between 2018 and 2020). Study-wide context: As a data resource, the study described the mRNA-level TRG and TRD CDR3 repertoires found in highly purified Vdelta1+ thymocytes taken from young children. Validation of the multiplex-based CDR3 amplicon strategy against 5'RACE-based CDR3 amplicon generation methods had been performed previously.

RNA extraction was carried out with the RNeasy mini kit, and reverse transcription was then done using Superscript III. CDR3 amplicons were produced by multiplex PCR using pooled V-gene forward primers and a constant-region reverse primer with Illumina adaptor overhangs. After gel purification, the amplicons were indexed with Nextera index primers over eight extra PCR cycles and then purified using AMPure XP beads. The libraries were sequenced on an Illumina MiSeq using paired-end 250 bp reads, dual indexing and a roughly 19% PhiX spike-in. The study's own analysis went as follows. FastQC was used to quality check the reads, while ea-utils fastq-join merged the TRG read pairs. Sequences were annotated with IMGT/HighV-QUEST, keeping only productive sequences with unambiguous V-gene assignment; clonotypes were defined by identical CDR3 sequence. For downstream analysis, the tools were VDJtools 1.1.1, tcR 2.2.3, Treemap and vegan Shannon diversity in R 3.4.4. The public reads were reprocessed by TCRdb using CATT, and rows of matching DNA were later combined. None of the V and J calls come from the authors' own analysis; TCRdb made them. The sample table lists more than 25,000 delta-chain clones, 7.4% of them with a count of one. The top ten constitute 1% of the sample.

Thymic samples were depleted of alphabeta T cells, then CD3+ TCRVdelta1+ TCRVdelta2- thymocytes were FACS-sorted. The purity of the sorted Vdelta1+ thymocytes fell between about 98% and 99.6%. Thymic specimens were obtained from about eight paediatric patients, aged from roughly 5 days to 16 months, who were undergoing corrective cardiac surgery. After the thymic tissue was dispersed, mononuclear cells were isolated using a Histopaque-1077 density gradient. The staining antibodies were anti-TCRVdelta1 clone TS8.2, anti-TCRVdelta2 clone B6, anti-CD3 clone HIT3a and anti-TCRalphabeta clone IP26. Results and caveats for the whole study, not just this receptor: Many TRG clonotypes were shared between donors (up to roughly 6.9x10^3), whereas TRD repertoires were essentially private (max roughly 120 shared). Despite high sort purity, approximately 19% of thymic TRD sequences were Vdelta2 (and few Vdelta3), unlike peripheral blood Vdelta1+ controls. The use of highly purified populations and single-cell validation was advised by the authors, since misinterpretation of bulk repertoire data could be caused by unexpected Vdelta2 sequences. The thymic TRG and TRD repertoires appeared highly polyclonal, with Gaussian CDR3 length distributions, in contrast to the oligoclonal repertoires of peripheral blood. No clustering by age or sex was observed, so analyses did not stratify donors by these variables.

Based on the germline V gene, the CDR1 and CDR2 sequences are GEAIGNYY and EKD. The cysteine opens and the phenylalanine closes a CDR3 of 10 amino acids. CDR3 DNA only is kept here, 30 bases in frame from base 1. Ends trimmed: V by 7 bases, J by 9 bases; bases unmatched to a gene: 4. Concerning this clone itself: Its antigen is still unknown. No quality values exist for individual bases; no much larger clone is one base distant.

This TCR was sampled from a girl less than two years old who had congenital heart surgery. The specimen sequenced was Vdelta1+ gamma-delta thymocytes from the thymus. The cell subset or site label here, explained by the study, means: FACS-sorted CD3+ TCRalphabeta- TCRVdelta1+ TCRVdelta2- thymocytes. The V and J segments used are TRDV2 and TRDJ1; TRDD3 matches 7 bases in the middle. In nucleotide form, the sequence is TGTGCCTGGGGGATATTCCAACTCATCTTT. The translation is CAWGIFQLIF.